The T cell receptor (beta chain) described here comes from a study of breast tumors, draining lymph nodes, adjacent tissues (dated by TCRdb to the mid-2010s). For the study in its entirety: Breast cancer patients provided tumor, adjacent nontumor tissue and axillary lymph nodes, and the study compared the TCR beta repertoires across these three sources. The study aimed to assess the relationships and possible T-cell exchange between tumor, surrounding tissue and draining lymph node repertoires in human breast cancer.

Here is what the overall study found, with its caveats: Tumors showed preferential V and J gene usage, and their T-cell repertoire diversity fell below that of lymph nodes yet above that of nontumor tissue. The data were considered consistent with most tumor T cells being derived from the lymph node and subsequently expanding within tumor tissue. The similarity between tumor and nontumor tissue repertoires was significantly greater in luminal-like breast cancer than in basal-like breast cancer. The conclusion that tumor T cells originate in lymph nodes was framed as consistent with a hypothesis rather than directly demonstrated.

In this sample, this clonotype turned up many times. The antigen it binds to is not known. No much larger clonotype is one base removed from it; base qualities were not supplied. Sequencing was performed on an Illumina HiSeq 2000. TCR beta chain libraries were generated through multiplex PCR amplification. High-throughput sequencing was used to analyze the amplified TCR beta chain products. TCRdb trimmed the raw reads at Q25, called clones with MiXCR and kept productive beta chains. All rows with the same CDR3 protein become a single entry with the most common DNA and genes. The sample yields about 230,000 distinct CDR3 sequences; approximately 29% were counted once. The ten largest account for about 1.4% of the sample. In the germline V gene, CDR1 corresponds to SGHRS and CDR2 to YFSETQ. Including cysteine and phenylalanine, the CDR3 has 16 amino acids. The only DNA kept is the CDR3, 48 bases in frame from the first base. Trimming removed 0 bases from V and 6 bases from J; the gene matches leave 9 bases unexplained.

The lymph node samples were taken from the axillary draining lymph nodes of breast cancer patients. The receptor chain draws on TRBV5-1 and TRBJ2-3, with TRBD2 matching 8 junction bases. Sequencing was done on a sample of axillary lymph node tissue. This TCR came from a female donor with breast cancer. Some clones in this sample may be carry-over from other donors' samples. The sequence in DNA is TGCGCCAGCAGCTTGGCGGTCGGGAGGGCCGTTGATACGCAGTATTTT. The translation is CASSLAVGRAVDTQYF.